Listed here is a single T cell receptor (beta chain). All enrollees were roughly 18 to 95 years old and from roughly 22 US areas. Using immunoSEQ multiplex PCR, the repertoire was profiled, and TCRdb retains in-frame clones only, with some absent. Of approximately 240,000 clones listed, 87% are singletons. These data are taken from a study of blood T cell repertoires in COVID-19. For the study at large: In each case, the material was cDNA or gDNA derived from T cells, B-cell-depleted T cells, or PBMCs.

Germline trimming cut 4 bases from V and 8 bases from J; bases unmatched to any gene: 7. The CDR3 has 14 amino acids. CDR1 is LNHDA and CDR2 is SQIVND in the germline V gene (reference sequence). This receptor was identified in a woman younger than 45 with acute COVID-19. V gene TRBV19 combines with J gene TRBJ1-4; 7 bases map to TRBD1. The sequencing sample was made of PBMCs or T cells enriched from blood (not recorded which). DNA for the CDR3: TGTGCCAGTAGTAACAGGGGCTATCGCGAAAAACTGTTTTTT. It codes for CASSNRGYREKLFF.